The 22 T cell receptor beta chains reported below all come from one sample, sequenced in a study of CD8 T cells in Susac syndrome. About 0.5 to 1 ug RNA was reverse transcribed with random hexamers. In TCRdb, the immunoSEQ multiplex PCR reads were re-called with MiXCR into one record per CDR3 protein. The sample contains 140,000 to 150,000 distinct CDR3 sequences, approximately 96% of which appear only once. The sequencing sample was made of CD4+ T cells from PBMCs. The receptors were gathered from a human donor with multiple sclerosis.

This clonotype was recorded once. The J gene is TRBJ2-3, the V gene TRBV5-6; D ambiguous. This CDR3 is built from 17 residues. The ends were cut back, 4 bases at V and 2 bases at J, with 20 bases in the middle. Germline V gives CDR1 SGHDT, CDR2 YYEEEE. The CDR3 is CASSTESGPTNTDTQYF. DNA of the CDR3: TGTGCCAGCAGCACAGAATCCGGGCCTACGAACACAGATACGCAGTATTTT.

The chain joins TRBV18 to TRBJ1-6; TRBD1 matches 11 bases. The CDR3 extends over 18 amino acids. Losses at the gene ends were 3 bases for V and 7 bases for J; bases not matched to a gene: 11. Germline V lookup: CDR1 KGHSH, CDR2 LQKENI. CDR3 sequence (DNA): TGTGCCAGCTCACCCCTTAACCCCGGGACAGGGGGAAATTCACCCCTCCACTTT. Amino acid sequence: CASSPLNPGTGGNSPLHF.

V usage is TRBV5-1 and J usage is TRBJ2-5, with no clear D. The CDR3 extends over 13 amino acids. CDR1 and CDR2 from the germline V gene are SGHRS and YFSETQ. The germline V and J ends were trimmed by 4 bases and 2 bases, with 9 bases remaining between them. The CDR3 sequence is CASSAGKQETQYF. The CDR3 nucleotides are TGCGCCAGCAGCGCTGGAAAACAAGAGACCCAGTACTTC.

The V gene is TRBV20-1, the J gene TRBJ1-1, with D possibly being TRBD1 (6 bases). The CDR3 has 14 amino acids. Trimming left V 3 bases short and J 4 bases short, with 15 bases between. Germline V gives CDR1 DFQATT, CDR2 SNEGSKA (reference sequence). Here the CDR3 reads CSARGRGLTTEAFF. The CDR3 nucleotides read TGCAGTGCTAGGGGCCGGGGGCTCACCACTGAAGCTTTCTTT.

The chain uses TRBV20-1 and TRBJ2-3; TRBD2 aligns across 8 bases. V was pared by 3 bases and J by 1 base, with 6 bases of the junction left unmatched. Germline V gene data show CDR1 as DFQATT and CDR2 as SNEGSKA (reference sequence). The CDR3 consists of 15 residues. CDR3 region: CSASSLREGTDTQYF. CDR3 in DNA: TGCAGTGCTAGCTCCTTGCGGGAGGGCACAGATACGCAGTATTTT.

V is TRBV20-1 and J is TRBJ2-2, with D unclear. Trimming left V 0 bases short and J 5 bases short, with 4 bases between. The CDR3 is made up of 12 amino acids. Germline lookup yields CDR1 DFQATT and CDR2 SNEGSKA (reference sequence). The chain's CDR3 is CSARDLTGELFF. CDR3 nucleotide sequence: TGCAGTGCTAGAGATCTGACCGGGGAGCTGTTTTTT.

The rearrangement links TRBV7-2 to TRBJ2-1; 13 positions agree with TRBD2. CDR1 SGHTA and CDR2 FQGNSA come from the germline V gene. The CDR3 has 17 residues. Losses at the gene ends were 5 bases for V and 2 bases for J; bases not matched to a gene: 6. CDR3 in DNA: TGTGCCAGCAGCGGAACTGGGACTAGCGGGGCCTACAATGAGCAGTTCTTC. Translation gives CASSGTGTSGAYNEQFF.

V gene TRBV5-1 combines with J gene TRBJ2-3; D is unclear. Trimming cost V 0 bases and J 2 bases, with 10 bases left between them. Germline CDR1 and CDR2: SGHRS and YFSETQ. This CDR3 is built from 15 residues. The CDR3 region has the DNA TGCGCCAGCAGCTTGGGTGTCCAGAACACAGATACGCAGTATTTT. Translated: CASSLGVQNTDTQYF.

The CDR3 sequence is CSVYTGRDGYTF. As DNA, the CDR3 is TGCAGCGTTTATACAGGGCGGGATGGCTACACCTTC. This sequence joins TRBV29-1 and TRBJ1-2, with D maybe TRBD1 (6 bases). Germline V gene data show CDR1 as SQVTM and CDR2 as ANQGSEA. V was cut by 5 bases and J by 6 bases, with 13 bases left in between. The CDR3 covers 12 residues. The full variable domain, in which reference TRBV29-1 and TRBJ1-2 provide the parts outside the CDR3, is SAVISQKPSRDICQRGTSLTIQCQVDSQVTMMFWYRQQPGQSLTLIATANQGSEATYESGFVIDKFPISRPNLTFSTLTVSNMSPEDSSIYLCSVYTGRDGYTFGSGTRLTVV.

For the CDR3, the DNA is TGTGCCACCAGCAGAGCAGGGGCTAGCACAGATACGCAGTATTTT. The encoded protein is CATSRAGASTDTQYF. This chain uses TRBV15 with TRBJ2-3; maybe TRBD1 (6 bases). Germline V gives CDR1 LNHNV, CDR2 YYDKDF (reference sequence). There are 15 residues in the CDR3. Between the trimmed V and J ends, which lost 1 base and 0 bases, there was a span of 8 bases.

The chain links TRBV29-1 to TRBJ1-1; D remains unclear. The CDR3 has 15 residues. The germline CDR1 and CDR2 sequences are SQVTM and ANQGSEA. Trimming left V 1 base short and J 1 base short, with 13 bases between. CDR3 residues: CSVEVGHKGNTEAFF. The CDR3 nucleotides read TGCAGCGTTGAAGTCGGCCATAAGGGGAACACTGAAGCTTTCTTT. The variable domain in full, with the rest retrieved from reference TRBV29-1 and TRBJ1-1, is SAVISQKPSRDICQRGTSLTIQCQVDSQVTMMFWYRQQPGQSLTLIATANQGSEATYESGFVIDKFPISRPNLTFSTLTVSNMSPEDSSIYLCSVEVGHKGNTEAFFGQGTRLTVV.

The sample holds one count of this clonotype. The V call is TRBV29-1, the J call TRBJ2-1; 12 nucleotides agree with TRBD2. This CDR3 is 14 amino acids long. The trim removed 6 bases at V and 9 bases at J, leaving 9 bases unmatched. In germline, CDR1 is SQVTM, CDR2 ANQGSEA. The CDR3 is CSVDWTSGVTEQFF. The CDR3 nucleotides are TGCAGCGTGGACTGGACTAGCGGGGTGACTGAGCAGTTCTTC.

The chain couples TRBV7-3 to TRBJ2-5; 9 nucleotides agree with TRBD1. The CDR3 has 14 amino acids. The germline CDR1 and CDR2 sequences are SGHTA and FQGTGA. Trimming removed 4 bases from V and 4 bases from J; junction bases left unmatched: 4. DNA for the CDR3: TGTGCCAGCAGCTCAAGGGGACAGGGAGAGACCCAGTACTTC. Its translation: CASSSRGQGETQYF.

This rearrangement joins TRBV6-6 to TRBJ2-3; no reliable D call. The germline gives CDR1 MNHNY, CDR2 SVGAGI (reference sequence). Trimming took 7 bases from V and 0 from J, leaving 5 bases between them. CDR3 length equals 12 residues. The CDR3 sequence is CASTQSTDTQYF. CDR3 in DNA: TGTGCCAGCACCCAGAGCACAGATACGCAGTATTTT.

CDR3 DNA sequence: TGCGCCAGCAGCTTGGTGCCAGCCGTAGCCAAAAACATTCAGTACTTC. It translates to CASSLVPAVAKNIQYF. The rearrangement uses TRBV5-1 and TRBJ2-4; D call uncertain. There are 16 residues in the CDR3. Trimming shortened V by 0 bases and J by 0 bases, and 10 bases separated the two germline ends. Germline V lookup: CDR1 SGHRS, CDR2 YFSETQ.

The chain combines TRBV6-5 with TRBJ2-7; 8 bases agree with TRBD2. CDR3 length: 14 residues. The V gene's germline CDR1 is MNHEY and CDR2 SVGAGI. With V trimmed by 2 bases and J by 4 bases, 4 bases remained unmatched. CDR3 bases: TGTGCCAGCAGTTACGCTAGCGGGCCTTACGAGCAGTACTTC. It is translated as CASSYASGPYEQYF.

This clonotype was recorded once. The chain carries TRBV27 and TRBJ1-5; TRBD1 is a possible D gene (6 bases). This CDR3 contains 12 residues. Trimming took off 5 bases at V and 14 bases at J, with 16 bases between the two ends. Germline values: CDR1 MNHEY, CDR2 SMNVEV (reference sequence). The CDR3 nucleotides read TGTGCCAGCAGTCTATTACAGGGTCCGAAGCATTTT. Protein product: CASSLLQGPKHF.

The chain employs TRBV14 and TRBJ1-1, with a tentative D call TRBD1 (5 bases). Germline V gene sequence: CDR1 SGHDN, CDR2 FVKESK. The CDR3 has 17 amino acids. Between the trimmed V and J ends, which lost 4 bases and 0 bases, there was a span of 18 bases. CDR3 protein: CASSRNSLGTLNTEAFF. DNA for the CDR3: TGTGCCAGCAGCCGAAACTCGTTAGGGACGTTGAACACTGAAGCTTTCTTT.

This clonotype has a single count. The CDR3 DNA reads TGCAGCGGGAAGGGACAGGGTTACAATGAGCAGTTCTTC. The encoded protein is CSGKGQGYNEQFF. The J gene is TRBJ2-1, the V gene TRBV29-1; TRBD1 aligns across 9 bases. Germline CDR1 is SQVTM and CDR2 is ANQGSEA. Germline trimming cut 7 bases from V and 4 bases from J; bases unmatched to any gene: 5. The CDR3 has 13 residues.

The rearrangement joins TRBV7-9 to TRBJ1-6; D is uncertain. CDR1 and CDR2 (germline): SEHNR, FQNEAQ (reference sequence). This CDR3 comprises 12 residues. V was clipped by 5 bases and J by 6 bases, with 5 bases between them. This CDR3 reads CASSPSNSPLHF. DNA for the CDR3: TGTGCCAGCAGCCCGAGTAATTCACCCCTCCACTTT. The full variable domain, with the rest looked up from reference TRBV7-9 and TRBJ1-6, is DTGVSQNPRHKITKRGQNVTFRCDPISEHNRLYWYRQTLGQGPEFLTYFQNEAQLEKSRLLSDRFSAERPKGSFSTLEIQRTEQGDSAMYLCASSPSNSPLHFGNGTRLTVT.

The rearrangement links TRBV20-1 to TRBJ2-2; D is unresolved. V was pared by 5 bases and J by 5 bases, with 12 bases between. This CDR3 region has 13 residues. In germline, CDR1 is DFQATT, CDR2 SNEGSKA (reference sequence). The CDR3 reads CSALGLRTGELFF. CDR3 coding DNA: TGCAGTGCTCTCGGCTTGAGGACCGGGGAGCTGTTTTTT.

In DNA, the CDR3 is TGTGCTAGTGGTCCGGCGGAGGGAAGGGGCTACACCTTC. Translating gives CASGPAEGRGYTF. The chain links TRBV12-5 to TRBJ1-2; D is uncertain. CDR3 length: 13 residues. Looked up from germline, CDR1 is LGHNT and CDR2 is FRNRAP. Trimming removed 5 bases from V and 8 bases from J, with 15 bases in between.